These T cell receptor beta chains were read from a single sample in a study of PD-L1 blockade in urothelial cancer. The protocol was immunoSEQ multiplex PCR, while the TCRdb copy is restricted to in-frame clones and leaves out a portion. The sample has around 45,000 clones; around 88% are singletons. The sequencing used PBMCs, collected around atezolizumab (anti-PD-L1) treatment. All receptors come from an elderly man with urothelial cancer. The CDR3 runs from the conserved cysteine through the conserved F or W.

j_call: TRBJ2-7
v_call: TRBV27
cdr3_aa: CASRTSGSYEQYF

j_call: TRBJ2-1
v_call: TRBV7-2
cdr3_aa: CASSSALTSWSGEQFF

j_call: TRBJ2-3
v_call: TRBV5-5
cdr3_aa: CASTQGSTDTQYF

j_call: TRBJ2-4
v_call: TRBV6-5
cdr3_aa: CASSFGGTKNIQYF

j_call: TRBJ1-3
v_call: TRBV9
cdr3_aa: CASSGGQGRTGNTIYF

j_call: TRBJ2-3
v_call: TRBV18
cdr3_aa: CASSPRSLAGGPLDTQYF

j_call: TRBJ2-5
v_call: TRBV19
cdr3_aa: CASSTLPTGVQETQYF

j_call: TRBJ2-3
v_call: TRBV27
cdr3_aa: CASSSGTGPYTQYF

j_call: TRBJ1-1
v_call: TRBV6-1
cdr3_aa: CASRDRNLMNTEAFF

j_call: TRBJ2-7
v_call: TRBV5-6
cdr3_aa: CASSYQGEGSYEQYF

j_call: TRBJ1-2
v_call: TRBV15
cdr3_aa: CATSRVQTNYGYTF

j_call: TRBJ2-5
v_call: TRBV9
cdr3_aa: CASSAGQSFAETQYF

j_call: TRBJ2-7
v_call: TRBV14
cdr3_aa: CASSQDPGGSHEQYF

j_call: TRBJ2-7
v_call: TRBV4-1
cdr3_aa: CASSQARTSGSYEQYF

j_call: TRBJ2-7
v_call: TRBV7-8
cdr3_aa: CASSLGASGSAASYEQYF

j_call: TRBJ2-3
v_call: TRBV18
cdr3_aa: CASSPYTTDTQYF

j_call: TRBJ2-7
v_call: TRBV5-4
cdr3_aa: CASSLNWDSSYEQYF

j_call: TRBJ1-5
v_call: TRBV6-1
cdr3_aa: CASSVHKNQPQHF

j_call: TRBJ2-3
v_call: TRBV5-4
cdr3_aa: CASSSAKEKADTQYF

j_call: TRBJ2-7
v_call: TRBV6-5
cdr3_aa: CASSPDRNPYEQYF

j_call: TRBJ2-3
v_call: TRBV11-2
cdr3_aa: CASSLPIVLAGGDTQYF

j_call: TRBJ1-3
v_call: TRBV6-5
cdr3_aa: CASSRGGNTIYF

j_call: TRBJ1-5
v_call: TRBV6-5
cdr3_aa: CASRTQGNQPQHF

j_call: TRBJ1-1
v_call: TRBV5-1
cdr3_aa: CASSWGGAAPEAFF

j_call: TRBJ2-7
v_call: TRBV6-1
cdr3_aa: CASSEAPSPGEQYF